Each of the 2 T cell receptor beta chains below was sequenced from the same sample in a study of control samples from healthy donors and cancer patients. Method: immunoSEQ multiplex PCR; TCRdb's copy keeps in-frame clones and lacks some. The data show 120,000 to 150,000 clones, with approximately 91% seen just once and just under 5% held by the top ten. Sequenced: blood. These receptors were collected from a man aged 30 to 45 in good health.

The CDR3 is CAWTLGGKTDTQYF. Here the CDR3 DNA reads TGTGCCTGGACCCTAGGGGGTAAGACAGATACGCAGTATTTT. This chain connects TRBV30 to TRBJ2-3; D might be TRBD1 (6 bases). The length of the CDR3 is 14 residues. Trimming shortened V by 4 bases and J by 3 bases, and 14 bases separated the two germline ends. The germline gives CDR1 GTSNPN, CDR2 SVGIG (reference sequence).

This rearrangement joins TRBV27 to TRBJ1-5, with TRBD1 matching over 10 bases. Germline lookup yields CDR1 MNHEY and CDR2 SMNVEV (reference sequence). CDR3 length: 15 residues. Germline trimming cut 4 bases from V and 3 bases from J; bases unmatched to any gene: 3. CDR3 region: CASSWGQGYNQPQHF. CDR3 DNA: TGTGCCAGCAGTTGGGGACAGGGGTACAATCAGCCCCAGCATTTT.